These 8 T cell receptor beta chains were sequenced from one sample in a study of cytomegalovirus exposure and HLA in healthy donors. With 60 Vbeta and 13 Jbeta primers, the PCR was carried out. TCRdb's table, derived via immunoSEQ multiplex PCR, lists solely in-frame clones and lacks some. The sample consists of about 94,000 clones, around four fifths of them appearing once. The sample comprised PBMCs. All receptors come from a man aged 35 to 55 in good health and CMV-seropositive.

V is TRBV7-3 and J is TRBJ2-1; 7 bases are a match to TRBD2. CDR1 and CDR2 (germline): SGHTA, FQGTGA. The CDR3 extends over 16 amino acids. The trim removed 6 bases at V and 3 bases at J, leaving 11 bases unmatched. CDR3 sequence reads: CASSSRAGEGYNEQFF. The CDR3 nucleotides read TGTGCCAGCAGTTCCCGGGCGGGGGAGGGCTACAATGAGCAGTTCTTC.

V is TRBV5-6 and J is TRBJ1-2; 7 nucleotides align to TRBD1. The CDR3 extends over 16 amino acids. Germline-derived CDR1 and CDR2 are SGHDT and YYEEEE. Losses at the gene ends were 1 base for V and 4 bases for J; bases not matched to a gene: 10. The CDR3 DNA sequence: TGTGCCAGCAGCTTGTATACAGGGGATTCTTTCTATGGCTACACCTTC. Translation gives CASSLYTGDSFYGYTF.

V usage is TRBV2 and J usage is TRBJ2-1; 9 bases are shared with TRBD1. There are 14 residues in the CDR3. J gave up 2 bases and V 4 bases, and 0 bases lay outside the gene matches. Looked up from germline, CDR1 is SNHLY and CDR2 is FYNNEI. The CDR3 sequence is CASSGQGAYNEQFF. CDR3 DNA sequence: TGTGCCAGCAGTGGACAGGGGGCCTACAATGAGCAGTTCTTC.

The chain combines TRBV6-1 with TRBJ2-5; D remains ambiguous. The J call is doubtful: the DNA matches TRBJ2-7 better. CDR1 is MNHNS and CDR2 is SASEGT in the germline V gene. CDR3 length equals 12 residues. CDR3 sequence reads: CASNLGQFEQYF. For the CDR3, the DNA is TGTGCCAGCAATCTTGGGCAGTTCGAGCAGTACTTC.

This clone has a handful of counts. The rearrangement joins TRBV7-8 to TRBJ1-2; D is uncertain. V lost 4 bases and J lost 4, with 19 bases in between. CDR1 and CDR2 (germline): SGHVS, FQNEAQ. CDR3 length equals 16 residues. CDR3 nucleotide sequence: TGTGCCAGCAGCTCTCAAGAGGTGATAGGCCCCTATGGCTACACCTTC. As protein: CASSSQEVIGPYGYTF.

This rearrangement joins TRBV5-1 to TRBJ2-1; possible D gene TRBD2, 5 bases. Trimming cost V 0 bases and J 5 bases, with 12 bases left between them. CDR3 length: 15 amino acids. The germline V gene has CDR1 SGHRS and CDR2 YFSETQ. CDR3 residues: CASSLAPTSNNEQFF. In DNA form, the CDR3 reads TGCGCCAGCAGCTTGGCGCCAACTAGTAACAATGAGCAGTTCTTC. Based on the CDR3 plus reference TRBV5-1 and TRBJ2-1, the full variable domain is KAGVTQTPRYLIKTRGQQVTLSCSPISGHRSVSWYQQTPGQGLQFLFEYFSETQRNKGNFPGRFSGRQFSNSRSEMNVSTLELGDSALYLCASSLAPTSNNEQFFGPGTRLTVL.

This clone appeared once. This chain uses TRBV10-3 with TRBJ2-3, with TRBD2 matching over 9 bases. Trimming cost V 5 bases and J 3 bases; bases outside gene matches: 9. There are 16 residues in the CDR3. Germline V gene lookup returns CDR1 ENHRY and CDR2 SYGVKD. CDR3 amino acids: CAISSPSGEVTDTQYF. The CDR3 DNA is TGTGCCATCAGTTCGCCTAGCGGGGAGGTGACAGATACGCAGTATTTT.

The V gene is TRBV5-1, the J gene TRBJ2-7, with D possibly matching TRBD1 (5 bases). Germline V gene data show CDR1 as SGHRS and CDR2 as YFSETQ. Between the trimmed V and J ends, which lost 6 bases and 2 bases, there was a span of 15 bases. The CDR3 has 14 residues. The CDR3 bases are TGCGCCAGCAATCCAGGGCGCCCTCCCTACGAGCAGTACTTC. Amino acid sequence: CASNPGRPPYEQYF.